The T cell receptor (beta chain) described here comes from a study of T cell repertoires in ileal Crohn's disease. The table came from immunoSEQ multiplex PCR; TCRdb's copy has only in-frame clones and leaves some out. Of 1,700 or so clones detected, roughly 90% appear once; the ten largest clones hold approximately 4%. Time point meaning: inflamed ileum from the surgical specimen. The TCR comes from an adult with Crohn's disease. The sequencing sample was made of ileal tissue.

In nucleotides, the CDR3 is TGTGCCAGCACCACCTCTAGCCGAGAGCAGTACTTC. Translating it yields CASTTSSREQYF. V and J are TRBV2 and TRBJ2-7; TRBD2 is a possible D gene (5 bases). The CDR3 runs to 12 residues. Germline V gives CDR1 SNHLY, CDR2 FYNNEI. Trimming removed 7 bases at V and 7 bases at J, with 14 bases between.